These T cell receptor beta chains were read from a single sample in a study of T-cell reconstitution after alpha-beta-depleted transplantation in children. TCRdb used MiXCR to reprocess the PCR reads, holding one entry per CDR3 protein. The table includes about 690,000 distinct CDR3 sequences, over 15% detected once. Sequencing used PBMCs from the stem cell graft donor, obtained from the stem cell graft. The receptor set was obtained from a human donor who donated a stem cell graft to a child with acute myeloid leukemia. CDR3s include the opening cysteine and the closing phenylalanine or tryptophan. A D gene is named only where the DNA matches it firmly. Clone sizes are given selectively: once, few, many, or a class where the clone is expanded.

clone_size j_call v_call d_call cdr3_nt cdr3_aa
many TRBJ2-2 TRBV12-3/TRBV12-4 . TGTGCCAGCAGTTTACGCCCGATTATAGGTGGCACCGGGGAGCTGTTTTTT CASSLRPIIGGTGELFF
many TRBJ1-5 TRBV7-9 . TGTGCCAGCAGCTTGGCAGGAAGGGGTGGGCAGCCCCAGCATTTT CASSLAGRGGQPQHF
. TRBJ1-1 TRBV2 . TGTGCCAGCAGTGAAGAACATGTTCCTCAACCTGAAGCTTTCTTT CASSEEHVPQPEAFF
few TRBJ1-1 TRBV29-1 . TGCAGCGTTGTCCCTCTAAGGTACGACACTGAAGCTTTCTTT CSVVPLRYDTEAFF
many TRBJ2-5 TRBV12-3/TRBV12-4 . TGTGCCAGCAGTTTGGTGGGGCCAAGGGAGACCCAGTACTTC CASSLVGPRETQYF
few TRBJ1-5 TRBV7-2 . TGTGCCAGCAGCCTCGACAGCGCACTATACCCCCAGCATTTT CASSLDSALYPQHF
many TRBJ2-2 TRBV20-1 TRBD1 TGCAGTGCTATCCGGGACAGGGCCGGGGAGCTGTTTTTT CSAIRDRAGELFF
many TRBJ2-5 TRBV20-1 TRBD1 TGCAGTGCTAGCCCCACTAGACAGGGCCTGGAGACCCAGTACTTC CSASPTRQGLETQYF
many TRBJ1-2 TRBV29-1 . TGCAGCGTTGAAGTGGGAAACTATGGCTACACCTTC CSVEVGNYGYTF
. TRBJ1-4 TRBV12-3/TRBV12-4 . TGTGCCAGCTCAGGGGTGGAAGAAAAACTGTTTTTT CASSGVEEKLFF